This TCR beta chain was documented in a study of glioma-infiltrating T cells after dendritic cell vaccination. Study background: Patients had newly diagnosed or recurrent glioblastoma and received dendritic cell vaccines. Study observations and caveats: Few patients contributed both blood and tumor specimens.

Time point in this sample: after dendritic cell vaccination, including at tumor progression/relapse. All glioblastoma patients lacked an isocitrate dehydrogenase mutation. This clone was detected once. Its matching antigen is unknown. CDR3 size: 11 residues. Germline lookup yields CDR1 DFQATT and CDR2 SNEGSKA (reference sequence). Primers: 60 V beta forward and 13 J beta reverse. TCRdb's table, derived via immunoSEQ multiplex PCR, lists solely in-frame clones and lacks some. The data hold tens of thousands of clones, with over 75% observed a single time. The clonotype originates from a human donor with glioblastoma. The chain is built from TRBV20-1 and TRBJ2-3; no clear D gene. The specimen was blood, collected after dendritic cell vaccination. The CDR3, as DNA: TGCACCACGCTCCGCGTAGATACGCAGTATTTT. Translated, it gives CTTLRVDTQYF.